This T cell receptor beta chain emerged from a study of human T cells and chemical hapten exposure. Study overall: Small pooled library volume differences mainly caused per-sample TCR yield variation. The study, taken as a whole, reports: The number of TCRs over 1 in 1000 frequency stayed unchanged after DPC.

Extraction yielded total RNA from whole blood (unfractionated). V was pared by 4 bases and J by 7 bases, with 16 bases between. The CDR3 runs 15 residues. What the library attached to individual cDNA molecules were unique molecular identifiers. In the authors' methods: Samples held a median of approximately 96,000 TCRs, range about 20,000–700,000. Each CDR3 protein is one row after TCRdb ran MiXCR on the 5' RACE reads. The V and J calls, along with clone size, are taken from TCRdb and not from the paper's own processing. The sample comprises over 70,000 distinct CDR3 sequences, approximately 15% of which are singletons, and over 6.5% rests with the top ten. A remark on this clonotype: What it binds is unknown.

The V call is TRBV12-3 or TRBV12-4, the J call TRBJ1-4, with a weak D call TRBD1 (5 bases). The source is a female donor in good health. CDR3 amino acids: CASSYNNGGGEKLFF. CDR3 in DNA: TGTGCCAGCAGTTACAACAATGGGGGGGGTGAAAAACTGTTTTTT.